A single sample gave rise to the 12 T cell receptor beta chains below, sequenced in a study of cytomegalovirus exposure and HLA in healthy donors. PCR employed 60 Vbeta and 13 Jbeta primers. Clones were sequenced by immunoSEQ multiplex PCR, and TCRdb holds only the in-frame ones, with some missing. Here the sample spans approximately 160,000 clones, over 65% being singletons. The sample consisted of PBMCs. The receptors were gathered from a female donor in good health and CMV-seronegative.

This chain joins TRBV7-2 and TRBJ2-1, with unresolved D. CDR3 length: 12 amino acids. The germline V gene encodes CDR1 SGHTA and CDR2 FQGNSA. Deletions cut 1 base from V and 7 bases from J, with 5 bases between. The CDR3 coding sequence is TGTGCCAGCAGCTTAGTAGTTAATGAGCAGTTCTTC. It translates to CASSLVVNEQFF.

The J gene is TRBJ1-5, the V gene TRBV7-2; TRBD1 matches at 8 bases. The germline CDR1 and CDR2 sequences are SGHTA and FQGNSA. The CDR3 is 14 residues long. With V trimmed by 6 bases and J by 4 bases, 5 bases remained unmatched. CDR3 amino acids: CASRPGTGNQPQHF. The CDR3 nucleotides read TGTGCCAGCAGACCCGGGACAGGTAATCAGCCCCAGCATTTT.

The V gene is TRBV4-1, the J gene TRBJ2-1; D not certain. CDR1 MGHRA and CDR2 YSYEKL come from the germline V gene. The CDR3 length is 15 residues. V dropped 0 bases and J dropped 0 bases, with 6 bases sitting between them. Here the CDR3 DNA reads TGCGCCAGCAGCCAAGAGTCCAACTCCTACAATGAGCAGTTCTTC. Translation gives CASSQESNSYNEQFF.

This clone has a single count. The gene calls are TRBV4-3 and TRBJ1-5; no definite D call. This CDR3 has 14 amino acids. Germline V lookup: CDR1 LGHNA, CDR2 YSLEER. Trimming took 4 bases from V and 2 from J, leaving 9 bases between them. The CDR3 nucleotides read TGCGCCAGCAGCCTGAGGAGGGGCAATCAGCCCCAGCATTTT. This codes for CASSLRRGNQPQHF.

This clone was seen a few times. This sequence joins TRBV18 and TRBJ2-7; 7 positions agree with TRBD1. The V gene end was trimmed by 2 bases and the J gene end by 3 bases; junction bases not matched to a gene: 4. The germline V gene has CDR1 KGHSH and CDR2 LQKENI. The CDR3 spans 14 residues. This chain's CDR3 is CASSPGAGGYEQYF. Here the CDR3 DNA reads TGTGCCAGCTCACCAGGGGCAGGGGGCTACGAGCAGTACTTC.

The rearrangement joins TRBV11-2 to TRBJ2-5, with 8 bases fitting TRBD2. From germline, CDR1 is SGHAT and CDR2 FQNNGV. The CDR3 is made up of 16 amino acids. Trimming cost V 5 bases and J 0 bases; bases outside gene matches: 8. In DNA, the CDR3 is TGTGCCAGCAGCCGTGATCGGGGGGGGTACCAAGAGACCCAGTACTTC. The encoded protein is CASSRDRGGYQETQYF. Full variable domain (missing parts from reference TRBV11-2 and TRBJ2-5): EAGVAQSPRYKIIEKRQSVAFWCNPISGHATLYWYQQILGQGPKLLIQFQNNGVVDDSQLPKDRFSAERLKGVDSTLKIQPAKLEDSAVYLCASSRDRGGYQETQYFGPGTRLLVL.

This chain joins TRBV7-2 and TRBJ1-5; TRBD1 is a possible D gene (5 bases). V was cut by 4 bases and J by 3 bases, with 19 bases left in between. Germline V gene data show CDR1 as SGHTA and CDR2 as FQGNSA. The CDR3 has 17 residues. The CDR3 region has the DNA TGTGCCAGCAGCTCCTCAGGGACTAATTGGGCCAATCAGCCCCAGCATTTT. This codes for CASSSSGTNWANQPQHF.

The chain is built from TRBV25-1 and TRBJ1-6; D not resolved. The germline V and J ends were trimmed by 2 bases and 9 bases, with 11 bases remaining between them. The CDR3 is made up of 14 amino acids. Germline CDR1 is MGHDK and CDR2 is SYGVNS. Here the CDR3 reads CASSEHAGGSPLHF. The DNA of the CDR3 is TGTGCCAGCAGTGAACACGCTGGAGGTTCACCCCTCCACTTT.

As to this clone: The same CDR3 also results from other DNA sequences found in this sample. The chain employs TRBV14 and TRBJ1-4; 7 nucleotides line up with TRBD1. This CDR3 is built from 14 residues. Germline values: CDR1 SGHDN, CDR2 FVKESK. The J segment lost 7 bases and the V segment lost 5 bases, leaving 7 bases of the junction unmatched. CDR3 sequence (DNA): TGTGCCAGCAGCGTCCGACAGGGCGGTGAAAAACTGTTTTTT. Its protein is CASSVRQGGEKLFF.

This chain connects TRBV6-4 to TRBJ1-5; 12 bases fit TRBD1. Germline assignment: CDR1 MRHNA and CDR2 SNTAGT. With V trimmed by 5 bases and J by 5 bases, 4 bases remained unmatched. The CDR3 has 15 amino acids. The CDR3 DNA is TGTGCCAGCAGTCCCGGGACAGGGGGCGATCAGCCCCAGCATTTT. The encoded protein is CASSPGTGGDQPQHF.

The DNA for the CDR3 is TGCGCCAGCAGCTTGAGATTAGCTAACACCGGGGAGCTGTTTTTT. It yields the protein CASSLRLANTGELFF. This chain joins TRBV5-1 and TRBJ2-2; unclear D gene. V was trimmed by 1 base and J by 2 bases, leaving 9 bases between them. The CDR3 consists of 15 residues. Per germline, CDR1 SGHRS and CDR2 YFSETQ.

The rearrangement uses TRBV9 and TRBJ1-5; D gene uncertain. Germline CDR1 SGDLS, CDR2 YYNGEE. This CDR3 is 13 amino acids long. V lost 3 bases to trimming and J lost 9 bases, with 13 bases between them. The CDR3 is CASSAGLTSPQHF. CDR3 sequence (DNA): TGTGCCAGCAGCGCAGGCCTTACCTCGCCCCAGCATTTT.